This TCR beta chain emerged from a study of T cell repertoires in cytomegalovirus infection. TCRdb reprocessed the reads with MiXCR, giving one entry per CDR3 protein. Of 570,000 or so distinct CDR3 sequences detected, approximately 40% appear once; the ten largest clones hold around 50%. The study's findings and limits: HLA-C-restricted CMV clonotypes gave the most frequent clonotype in two of eight donors.

The germline CDR1 and CDR2 sequences are SGHAT and FQNNGV. This CDR3 spans 16 amino acids. J was trimmed by 1 base and V by 5 bases; bases with no gene match: 9. This clonotype occurred many times. No antigen is known for it. Here the sequenced sample was cultured PBMCs, taken from culture after CMV antigen stimulation. V and J are TRBV11-2 and TRBJ2-7, with TRBD2 matching over 9 bases. This TCR derives from a human donor in good health (CMV status not recorded). Some clones in this sample may be carry-over from other donors' samples. The CDR3: CASSPSLRGGSYEQYF. Here the CDR3 DNA reads TGTGCCAGCAGCCCCTCTTTGCGGGGGGGTTCCTACGAGCAGTACTTC.